This T cell receptor (beta chain) was profiled in a study of shared clonotypes between healthy human individuals. Broader study findings: Naive subsets, compared against memory subsets, generally had larger estimated richness values. The sharing of 4% to 5.5% of naive CD4 clonotypes was seen across a few donors.

Assay used: immunoSEQ multiplex PCR; TCRdb lists only in-frame clones, some missing. The sample consists of 2 million to 2.5 million clones, approximately 93% of them appearing once. Trimming removed 5 bases from V and 2 bases from J; junction bases left unmatched: 12. The CDR3 loop spans 18 amino acids. Germline CDR1 reads SGHDN; CDR2 reads FVKESK. In regard to this clone: Antigen unknown.

This TCR was recovered from a man aged 18 to 29 in good health. Some clones in this sample may be carry-over from other donors' samples. J is TRBJ2-7 and V is TRBV14, with 13 positions matching TRBD2. Sequencing was performed on naive CD4+ T cells from PBMCs. The sample's subset: CD45RA+ positively selected. The CDR3 loop reads CASSRVTSGRAWAYEQYF. The CDR3 DNA is TGTGCCAGCAGCAGAGTTACTAGCGGGAGGGCCTGGGCCTACGAGCAGTACTTC. Variable domain in full (rest from reference TRBV14 and TRBJ2-7): EAGVTQFPSHSVIEKGQTVTLRCDPISGHDNLYWYRRVMGKEIKFLLHFVKESKQDESGMPNNRFLAERTGGTYSTLKVQPAELEDSGVYFCASSRVTSGRAWAYEQYFGPGTRLTVT.